Each of the 23 T cell receptor beta chains below was sequenced from the same sample in a study of cytomegalovirus exposure and HLA in healthy donors. This table comes from immunoSEQ multiplex PCR, and its TCRdb copy is limited to in-frame clones, with some not included. The sample records about 73,000 clones, 85% to 90% being singletons. The sample taken for sequencing was PBMCs. Source of these receptors: a woman aged 18-30 years in good health and CMV-seropositive.

DNA for the CDR3: TGTGCCAGTGATACGACACCGTATAATTCACCCCTCCACTTT. Its translation is CASDTTPYNSPLHF. The chain links TRBV5-5 to TRBJ1-6; no firm D call. Germline V gene data show CDR1 as SGHKS and CDR2 as YYEKEE (reference sequence). The CDR3 is 14 amino acids. With 8 bases removed from V and 4 bases from J, the gap between germline ends came to 13 bases.

The chain uses TRBV9 and TRBJ2-1, with 7 nucleotides matching TRBD1. V was pared by 6 bases and J by 6 bases, with 12 bases of the junction left unmatched. The CDR3 has 15 amino acids. The germline V gene has CDR1 SGDLS and CDR2 YYNGEE. Here the CDR3 reads CASNQETAGGNEQFF. The CDR3 DNA sequence: TGTGCCAGCAACCAAGAAACTGCAGGGGGCAATGAGCAGTTCTTC.

This clone was counted a few times. J is TRBJ2-7 and V is TRBV4-1, with a possible D match to TRBD2 (6 bases). This CDR3 is 15 amino acids long. In germline, CDR1 is MGHRA, CDR2 YSYEKL. Trimming pared 0 bases from V and 1 base from J, leaving 10 bases between. CDR3 sequence: CASSQEWEVSYEQYF. CDR3 DNA sequence: TGCGCCAGCAGCCAAGAGTGGGAGGTGTCCTACGAGCAGTACTTC.

Of note for this clone: The same CDR3 is also encoded by other DNA sequences in this sample. The chain carries TRBV9 and TRBJ2-1, with 7 bases fitting TRBD1. Germline values: CDR1 SGDLS, CDR2 YYNGEE. The CDR3 contains 15 residues. V lost 0 bases to trimming and J lost 4 bases; unmatched junction nucleotides: 4. CDR3 bases: TGTGCCAGCAGCGTAGAAGCAGGGGGTTACAATGAGCAGTTCTTC. Its translation is CASSVEAGGYNEQFF.

The chain recombines TRBV28 with TRBJ1-5, with 9 positions matching TRBD1. The germline CDR1 and CDR2 sequences are MDHEN and SYDVKM. The CDR3 runs to 15 residues. Losses at the gene ends were 4 bases for V and 3 bases for J; bases not matched to a gene: 4. The CDR3 DNA is TGTGCCAGCAGTTCCGGGACAGGGTCCAATCAGCCCCAGCATTTT. Amino acid sequence: CASSSGTGSNQPQHF.

The genes are TRBV29-1 and TRBJ2-5; D not certain. V dropped 7 bases and J dropped 2 bases, with 5 bases sitting between them. Germline values: CDR1 SQVTM, CDR2 ANQGSEA. The CDR3 runs 10 residues. The CDR3: CSAEQETQYF. Written as DNA, the CDR3 is TGCAGCGCGGAGCAAGAGACCCAGTACTTC.

The chain has TRBV19 and TRBJ1-5, with D uncertain. Germline lookup yields CDR1 LNHDA and CDR2 SQIVND (reference sequence). The V gene lost 5 bases and the J gene lost 7 bases, with 24 bases spanning the gap. This CDR3 has 17 residues. The CDR3 DNA is TGTGCCAGTAGTGGTTATAATAGGGTTTCGTCGGGACAGCCCCAGCATTTT. It yields the protein CASSGYNRVSSGQPQHF. Based on the CDR3 plus reference TRBV19 and TRBJ1-5, the full variable domain is DGGITQSPKYLFRKEGQNVTLSCEQNLNHDAMYWYRQDPGQGLRLIYYSQIVNDFQKGDIAEGYSVSREKKESFPLTVTSAQKNPTAFYLCASSGYNRVSSGQPQHFGDGTRLSIL.

The chain joins TRBV13 to TRBJ2-7; no clear D. Germline V gene data show CDR1 as PRHDT and CDR2 as FYEKMQ (reference sequence). The length of the CDR3 is 14 residues. V dropped 0 bases and J dropped 6 bases, with 12 bases sitting between them. CDR3 in amino acids: CASSLGPLLSEQYF. As DNA, the CDR3 is TGTGCCAGCAGCTTAGGGCCACTTTTGTCCGAGCAGTACTTC.

The gene calls are TRBV7-9 and TRBJ2-7, with D unresolved. The CDR3 extends over 12 amino acids. The V end was cut by 4 bases, the J end by 5 bases, with 9 bases between. Germline V gene sequence: CDR1 SEHNR, CDR2 FQNEAQ (reference sequence). The CDR3 reads CASSSKHDEQYF. DNA for the CDR3: TGTGCCAGCAGCTCAAAACACGACGAGCAGTACTTC.

The chain combines TRBV18 with TRBJ2-3, with D uncertain. The ends were cut back, 6 bases at V and 0 bases at J, with 16 bases in the middle. Germline-derived CDR1 and CDR2 are KGHSH and LQKENI. The CDR3 contains 16 residues. CDR3: CASSPMTSSSTDTQYF. The CDR3 coding sequence is TGTGCCAGCTCGCCTATGACAAGTTCTAGCACAGATACGCAGTATTTT.

This sequence joins TRBV7-9 and TRBJ2-3, with TRBD1 as a possible D gene (6 bases). Trimming cost V 1 base and J 2 bases, with 13 bases left between them. The germline V gene has CDR1 SEHNR and CDR2 FQNEAQ (reference sequence). The CDR3 totals 16 residues. CDR3 in DNA: TGTGCCAGCAGCTTAGATCCGGGACACCCCACAGATACGCAGTATTTT. It encodes CASSLDPGHPTDTQYF.

This clone appeared a single time. The chain recombines TRBV7-9 with TRBJ2-5; D unresolved. Germline V gene lookup returns CDR1 SEHNR and CDR2 FQNEAQ (reference sequence). This CDR3 is built from 13 residues. V was trimmed by 1 base and J by 5 bases, leaving 8 bases between them. Here the CDR3 reads CASSLEVRETQYF. The CDR3 bases are TGTGCCAGCAGCTTAGAGGTCAGGGAGACCCAGTACTTC.

The genes are TRBV6-5 and TRBJ2-7; 9 bases line up with TRBD2. Germline CDR1 MNHEY, CDR2 SVGAGI. Trimming cost V 0 bases and J 6 bases; bases outside gene matches: 6. This CDR3 region has 15 residues. The CDR3 DNA follows: TGTGCCAGCAGTTACTCTATAGCGGGAGTAGGCGAGCAGTACTTC. Residues: CASSYSIAGVGEQYF.

The chain employs TRBV1 and TRBJ1-5; the table names TRBD1, a call not compared with the DNA. TRBV1 has pseudogene status. The CDR3 spans 17 residues. CDR3 nucleotides: TGCACCAGCAGCCTCTTTCAGTCAGGGGCGAGCAATCAGCCCCAGCATTTT. Its translation: CTSSLFQSGASNQPQHF.

The chain couples TRBV27 to TRBJ2-5; TRBD2 matches 14 bases. Germline lookup yields CDR1 MNHEY and CDR2 SMNVEV (reference sequence). J gave up 3 bases and V 6 bases, and 15 bases lay outside the gene matches. The CDR3 runs 19 residues. In nucleotides, the CDR3 is TGTGCCAGCAGCCGCCTACCGCCGCGACTAGCGGGGGGGGAAGAGACCCAGTACTTC. Translated, it gives CASSRLPPRLAGGEETQYF.

The chain carries TRBV5-6 and TRBJ1-2; D remains unclear. V was clipped by 4 bases and J by 4 bases, with 23 bases between them. The CDR3 covers 17 residues. Germline CDR1 is SGHDT and CDR2 is YYEEEE. The CDR3 DNA reads as TGTGCCAGCAGCCCAAACGAAGGATTAGGACTGGCCTATGGCTACACCTTC. Amino acids: CASSPNEGLGLAYGYTF.

V gene TRBV28 combines with J gene TRBJ1-5; a possible D gene is TRBD1 (6 bases). The V gene lost 6 bases and the J gene lost 2 bases, with 14 bases spanning the gap. This CDR3 is 15 amino acids long. The V gene's germline CDR1 is MDHEN and CDR2 SYDVKM. CDR3 coding DNA: TGTGCCAGCAGGAAACAGGGAAGCGGCAATCAGCCCCAGCATTTT. Translating gives CASRKQGSGNQPQHF.

J is TRBJ2-1 and V is TRBV2, with 11 nucleotides matching TRBD2. The CDR3 has 15 residues. Germline V gives CDR1 SNHLY, CDR2 FYNNEI. Unmatched junction bases numbered 3, after V lost 4 bases and J lost 4 bases. The CDR3 reads CASSASGGQYNEQFF. The CDR3 DNA reads TGTGCCAGCAGTGCTAGCGGGGGGCAATACAATGAGCAGTTCTTC.

V gene TRBV27 combines with J gene TRBJ2-3, with 9 bases fitting TRBD1. V shed 5 bases, J shed 0 bases, and the junction held 3 bases outside the gene matches. Germline V gives CDR1 MNHEY, CDR2 SMNVEV (reference sequence). The CDR3 loop spans 15 amino acids. Here the CDR3 DNA reads TGTGCCAGCAGTGCCGGGACAGGGAGCACAGATACGCAGTATTTT. Encoded protein: CASSAGTGSTDTQYF.

This rearrangement joins TRBV29-1 to TRBJ1-2; 9 bases fit TRBD1. Trimming cost V 2 bases and J 4 bases; bases outside gene matches: 2. The V gene's germline CDR1 is SQVTM and CDR2 ANQGSEA. CDR3 length: 13 residues. This CDR3 reads CSVERDRAYGYTF. The CDR3 DNA is TGCAGCGTTGAACGGGACAGGGCCTATGGCTACACCTTC.

The V and J genes are TRBV5-8 and TRBJ2-1; perhaps TRBD2 as D (6 bases). This CDR3 spans 16 amino acids. Per germline, CDR1 SGHTS and CDR2 YDEGEE. V gave up 0 bases and J gave up 7 bases, with 17 bases separating them. Here the CDR3 reads CASSLDFGSSRNEQFF. CDR3 DNA: TGTGCCAGCAGCTTGGATTTCGGGAGTTCTCGAAATGAGCAGTTCTTC.

This clone was counted between two and nine times. This chain joins TRBV19 and TRBJ1-5; possibly TRBD1 for D (5 bases). Germline V gives CDR1 LNHDA, CDR2 SQIVND (reference sequence). The CDR3 runs to 13 residues. V was cut by 3 bases and J by 9 bases, with 12 bases left in between. CDR3 coding DNA: TGTGCCAGTAGTATGGGGGAGGTGGCGCCCCAGCATTTT. Its translation: CASSMGEVAPQHF.

The J gene is TRBJ2-3, the V gene TRBV28; D gene uncertain. From germline, CDR1 is MDHEN and CDR2 SYDVKM. The CDR3 spans 11 residues. The V gene lost 7 bases and the J gene lost 6 bases, with 8 bases spanning the gap. The DNA for the CDR3 is TGTGCCAGCAAGGAGCACGATACGCAGTATTTT. It is translated as CASKEHDTQYF.